The next 4 T cell receptor beta chains were all read from a single sample in a study of blood T cells in healthy people across ages. Primed by a sample-barcoded 5' primer and a J-beta primer mix, a second PCR proceeded for about 6 to 12 cycles. TCRdb analysed the 5' RACE reads with MiXCR anew, one entry per CDR3 protein. The sample lists about 670,000 distinct CDR3 sequences; approximately 40% were seen once. The material sequenced was blood. Receptor source: a man older than 75 in good health.

The rearrangement joins TRBV25-1 to TRBJ1-4, with 9 bases that match TRBD1. The ends lost 8 bases at V and 5 bases at J; junction bases unmatched: 6. CDR1 is MGHDK, CDR2 SYGVNS, per germline. The CDR3 loop spans 14 amino acids. The CDR3 here is CASGQGKWNEKLFF. CDR3 coding DNA: TGTGCCAGCGGACAGGGGAAATGGAATGAAAAACTGTTTTTT.

The DNA of the CDR3 is TGTGCCAGCACCCCGAGAATGAACACTGAAGCTTTCTTT. Translating gives CASTPRMNTEAFF. The rearrangement joins TRBV6-6 to TRBJ1-1, with D unclear. There are 13 residues in the CDR3. The V end lost 7 bases, the J end lost 0 bases, and 9 bases lay between the germline ends. Per germline, CDR1 MNHNY and CDR2 SVGAGI (reference sequence).

The CDR3: CSWNRRSTDTQYF. Here the CDR3 DNA reads TGCAGCTGGAACCGCCGAAGCACAGATACGCAGTATTTT. The chain uses TRBV29-1 and TRBJ2-3; no reliable D call. The V and J ends lost 8 bases and 0 bases respectively, with 12 bases between them. Germline V gene sequence: CDR1 SQVTM, CDR2 ANQGSEA. The CDR3 loop spans 13 amino acids.

This chain links TRBV9 with TRBJ1-1; 7 nucleotides line up with TRBD1. The CDR3 is 15 amino acids. V lost 4 bases and J lost 3; bases outside the gene matches: 9. From germline, CDR1 is SGDLS and CDR2 YYNGEE. The CDR3 loop reads CASSSQTGLDTEAFF. CDR3 DNA sequence: TGTGCCAGCAGCTCCCAGACAGGGCTGGACACTGAAGCTTTCTTT.